This TCR beta chain was found in a study of blood T cell repertoires in COVID-19. Study at large: Samples representing acute and convalescent COVID-19 were sourced from the United States, Italy and Spain. The cDNA or gDNA used as material had been derived from T cells, B-cell-depleted T cells, or PBMCs.

This CDR3 is built from 14 residues. V was shortened by 0 bases and J by 6 bases, with 13 bases between the two germline ends. Germline CDR1 is SGHRS and CDR2 is YFSETQ. Some clones are missing from TCRdb's copy, which holds only in-frame ones; the method was immunoSEQ multiplex PCR. The data show about 150,000 clones, 84% seen once. This clone was detected only a few times. Sequenced material: peripheral blood. This receptor was obtained from a woman aged 50 to 60 in a cohort sampled during active or convalescent COVID-19. This chain connects TRBV5-1 to TRBJ2-7; D may be TRBD2 (6 bases). CDR3 bases: TGCGCCAGCAGCTTGGACACCCGGGGGAGCGAGCAGTACTTC. Encoded protein: CASSLDTRGSEQYF.